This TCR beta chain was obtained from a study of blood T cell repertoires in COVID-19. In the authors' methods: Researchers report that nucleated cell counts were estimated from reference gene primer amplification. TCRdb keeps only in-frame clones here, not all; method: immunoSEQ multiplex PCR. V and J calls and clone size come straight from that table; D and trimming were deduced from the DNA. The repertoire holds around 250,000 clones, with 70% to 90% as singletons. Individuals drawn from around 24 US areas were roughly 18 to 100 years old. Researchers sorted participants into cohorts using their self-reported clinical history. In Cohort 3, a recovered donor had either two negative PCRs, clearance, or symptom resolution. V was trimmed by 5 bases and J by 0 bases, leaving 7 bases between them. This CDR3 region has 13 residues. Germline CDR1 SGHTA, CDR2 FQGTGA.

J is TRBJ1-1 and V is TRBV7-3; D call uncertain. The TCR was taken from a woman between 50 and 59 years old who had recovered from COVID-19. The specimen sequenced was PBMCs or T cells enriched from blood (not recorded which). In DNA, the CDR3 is TGTGCCAGCAGCCCAGAGGTGAACACTGAAGCTTTCTTT. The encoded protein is CASSPEVNTEAFF. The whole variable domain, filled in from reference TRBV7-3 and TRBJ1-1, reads GAGVSQTPSNKVTEKGKYVELRCDPISGHTALYWYRQSLGQGPEFLIYFQGTGAADDSGLPNDRFFAVRPEGSVSTLKIQRTERGDSAVYLCASSPEVNTEAFFGQGTRLTVV.